Following are 27 T cell receptor beta chains from one sample sequenced in a study of Ad26.COV2.S vaccination and SARS-CoV-2 variants. Sequencing was performed with immunoSEQ multiplex PCR; in TCRdb, only in-frame clones are kept and a portion is missing. The sample holds around 250,000 clones; approximately 88% are singletons and the top ten take 2.9%. Treatment noted: roughly 20 received Ad26.COV2.S at low or high dose, single or two shots; five or six received placebo; per-sample allocation not given. Material that was analyzed had been drawn on day 63 after the first vaccine or placebo injection. The starting material was peripheral blood, obtained in a trial of Ad26.COV2.S vaccine versus placebo. The receptor source for this set is a person between 18 and 65 years old who received the Ad26.COV2.S COVID-19 vaccine or a placebo.

The chain recombines TRBV5-1 with TRBJ1-2, with no clear D. CDR1 is SGHRS, CDR2 YFSETQ, per germline. There are 12 residues in the CDR3. V lost 0 bases, J lost 6 bases, and 6 bases lay in between. CDR3: CASSLDSDGYTF. The CDR3, as DNA: TGCGCCAGCAGCTTGGATAGTGATGGCTACACCTTC.

The genes are TRBV12-3 or TRBV12-4 and TRBJ1-1, with TRBD1 matching 8 bases. The CDR3 contains 11 residues. V lost 3 bases and J lost 11; bases outside the gene matches: 2. CDR3 region: CASSLTGDAFF. The CDR3, as DNA: TGTGCCAGCAGTTTGACAGGGGATGCTTTCTTT.

CDR3 sequence reads: CASSLVGGALHF. In DNA form, the CDR3 reads TGTGCCAGCAGCTTGGTTGGCGGAGCCCTCCACTTT. J is TRBJ1-6 and V is TRBV7-9; D gene ambiguous. In germline, CDR1 is SEHNR, CDR2 FQNEAQ (reference sequence). V lost 3 bases and J 14 bases, leaving 11 bases between the germline ends. The CDR3 length is 12 residues.

The chain couples TRBV27 to TRBJ2-7; TRBD1 is a possible D gene (7 bases). Germline lookup yields CDR1 MNHEY and CDR2 SMNVEV (reference sequence). The CDR3 has 14 residues. Trimming removed 8 bases at V and 2 bases at J, with 16 bases between. The CDR3 sequence is CASALRGEPYEQYF. The CDR3 DNA reads as TGTGCCAGCGCGCTCAGGGGGGAACCCTACGAGCAGTACTTC.

J is TRBJ2-2 and V is TRBV5-3; perhaps D is TRBD1 or TRBD2 (6 bases each). TRBV5-3 is an ORF; its function is uncertain. This CDR3 contains 15 residues. V shed 3 bases and J shed 5 bases, with 14 bases lying between them. CDR3 DNA: TGTGCCAGAAGCTCACGGGGGCCGGGTACCGGGGAGCTGTTTTTT. Translation gives CARSSRGPGTGELFF.

V and J are TRBV5-1 and TRBJ1-4; no reliable D call. In germline, CDR1 is SGHRS, CDR2 YFSETQ. Trimming pared 5 bases from V and 5 bases from J, leaving 13 bases between. The CDR3 loop spans 14 amino acids. The CDR3 coding sequence is TGCGCCAGCAGGACGGACCTGAGAAATGAAAAACTGTTTTTT. This sequence encodes CASRTDLRNEKLFF.

V usage is TRBV5-1 and J usage is TRBJ2-5; D is uncertain. With 2 bases removed from V and 5 bases from J, the gap between germline ends came to 16 bases. Germline loops: CDR1 SGHRS, CDR2 YFSETQ. The CDR3 totals 15 residues. The CDR3 here is CASSFQVGWAETQYF. CDR3 nucleotides: TGCGCCAGCAGCTTTCAAGTAGGGTGGGCTGAGACCCAGTACTTC.

The chain uses TRBV9 and TRBJ2-7, with 7 bases lining up with TRBD2. Germline lookup yields CDR1 SGDLS and CDR2 YYNGEE. The CDR3 length is 13 residues. Trimming at V came to 3 bases and at J to 3 bases, leaving 3 bases not matched to a gene. The CDR3 is CASSDLAVYEQYV. The CDR3 DNA sequence: TGTGCCAGCAGCGACCTAGCGGTCTACGAGCAGTACGTC.

This rearrangement joins TRBV5-1 to TRBJ2-2; maybe TRBD1 (5 bases). The CDR3 loop spans 13 amino acids. The germline V gene has CDR1 SGHRS and CDR2 YFSETQ. V lost 10 bases, J lost 6 bases, and 16 bases lay in between. The chain's CDR3 is CAGCGKGAGELFF. The CDR3 region has the DNA TGCGCCGGCTGCGGAAAAGGGGCCGGGGAGCTGTTTTTT.

This clone occurred a few times. The rearrangement links TRBV4-2 to TRBJ1-5; no clear D. V was pared by 5 bases and J by 2 bases, with 4 bases between. The germline gives CDR1 LGHNA, CDR2 YNFKEQ. The CDR3 sequence is 12 residues long. CDR3 sequence reads: CASSEGNQPQHF. In DNA, the CDR3 is TGTGCCAGCAGCGAAGGCAATCAGCCCCAGCATTTT.

The rearrangement joins TRBV6-2 or TRBV6-3 to TRBJ2-7; 7 nucleotides align to TRBD1. The CDR3 is 14 residues long. V was clipped by 7 bases and J by 2 bases; unmatched bases: 8. Germline CDR1 and CDR2: MNHEY and SVGEGT. The DNA of the CDR3 is TGTGCCAGCAACCCGGGACAGAAGACCTACGAGCAGTACTTC. It yields the protein CASNPGQKTYEQYF.

This sequence joins TRBV6-2 or TRBV6-3 and TRBJ2-3, with D maybe TRBD1 (6 bases). V lost 0 bases to trimming and J lost 4 bases, with 14 bases between them. Germline lookup yields CDR1 MNHEY and CDR2 SVGEGT. This CDR3 spans 16 amino acids. CDR3 amino acids: CASSYSSRGWSDTQYF. CDR3 coding DNA: TGTGCCAGCAGTTACTCGAGCAGGGGATGGTCAGATACGCAGTATTTT.

The chain uses TRBV9 and TRBJ1-4; D gene uncertain. Germline V gene data show CDR1 as SGDLS and CDR2 as YYNGEE. The ends were cut back, 2 bases at V and 0 bases at J, with 8 bases in the middle. This CDR3 region has 15 residues. The CDR3 nucleotides are TGTGCCAGCAGCGTCCGGGGTTCAACTAATGAAAAACTGTTTTTT. This codes for CASSVRGSTNEKLFF.

The chain has TRBV4-1 and TRBJ1-6; 7 nucleotides align to TRBD1. CDR1 is MGHRA and CDR2 is YSYEKL in the germline V gene. This CDR3 has 18 amino acids. J gave up 5 bases and V 4 bases, and 14 bases lay outside the gene matches. The CDR3 region has the DNA TGCGCCAGCAGCCCAGACCCGTCAGGGACAGTTGATAATTCACCCCTCCACTTT. Protein: CASSPDPSGTVDNSPLHF.

The V gene is TRBV18, the J gene TRBJ1-4, with a possible D match to TRBD1 (5 bases). Trimming left V 5 bases short and J 5 bases short, with 12 bases between. Germline-derived CDR1 and CDR2 are KGHSH and LQKENI. The CDR3 has 14 amino acids. Written as DNA, the CDR3 is TGTGCCAGCTCAAAAGGGGCCTTAAATGAAAAACTGTTTTTT. It encodes CASSKGALNEKLFF.

The rearrangement joins TRBV11-2 to TRBJ2-3; 9 bases map to TRBD2. The trim removed 6 bases at V and 5 bases at J, leaving 6 bases unmatched. Germline assignment: CDR1 SGHAT and CDR2 FQNNGV. The CDR3 loop spans 14 amino acids. The DNA of the CDR3 is TGTGCCAGCAGTTTCGAGACTAGCGGAGATACGCAGTATTTT. It codes for CASSFETSGDTQYF.

The V gene is TRBV12-3 or TRBV12-4, the J gene TRBJ2-7; TRBD2 is a possible D gene (6 bases). CDR3 size: 12 residues. With 5 bases removed from V and 6 bases from J, the gap between germline ends came to 11 bases. CDR3 in DNA: TGTGCCAGCAGTCCTAGGGGAGGCGAGCAGTACGTC. It specifies CASSPRGGEQYV.

This clone came up once. The rearrangement uses TRBV27 and TRBJ1-5, with TRBD1 matching 7 bases. With V trimmed by 6 bases and J by 7 bases, 12 bases remained unmatched. Germline V CDR1 and CDR2: MNHEY, SMNVEV (reference sequence). The CDR3 runs 15 residues. The CDR3 region has the DNA TGTGCCAGCAGCCCCCGGACAGGAAAATGGCAGCCCCAGCATTTT. As protein: CASSPRTGKWQPQHF.

The genes are TRBV10-3 and TRBJ2-1; TRBD2 matches 9 bases. Germline V lookup: CDR1 ENHRY, CDR2 SYGVKD. The CDR3 spans 14 residues. After removal of 8 bases from V and 0 bases from J, the junction contained 2 bases not matched to a gene. The CDR3 DNA reads as TGTGCCATCTCAGCGGGGGGCTCCTACAATGAGCAGTTCTTC. It yields the protein CAISAGGSYNEQFF.

The rearrangement joins TRBV29-1 to TRBJ2-2, with 13 bases fitting TRBD2. After removal of 6 bases from V and 5 bases from J, the junction contained 9 bases not matched to a gene. The CDR3 has 16 amino acids. Germline loops: CDR1 SQVTM, CDR2 ANQGSEA. CDR3 sequence (DNA): TGCAGCGTGGACGGACTAGCGGGAGATATAACCGGGGAGCTGTTTTTT. Translated, it gives CSVDGLAGDITGELFF.

CDR3 amino acids: CASSLSNSQETQYF. The CDR3 coding sequence is TGCGCCAGCAGCTTGTCTAACAGCCAAGAGACCCAGTACTTC. This chain links TRBV5-1 with TRBJ2-5; no clear D gene. Germline CDR1 and CDR2: SGHRS and YFSETQ. The CDR3 is made up of 14 amino acids. V gave up 1 base and J gave up 1 base, with 8 bases separating them. Full variable domain (missing parts from reference TRBV5-1 and TRBJ2-5): KAGVTQTPRYLIKTRGQQVTLSCSPISGHRSVSWYQQTPGQGLQFLFEYFSETQRNKGNFPGRFSGRQFSNSRSEMNVSTLELGDSALYLCASSLSNSQETQYFGPGTRLLVL.

This sequence joins TRBV27 and TRBJ1-5, with D tentatively TRBD1 (6 bases). Germline V gene data show CDR1 as MNHEY and CDR2 as SMNVEV (reference sequence). The CDR3 has 16 residues. V lost 0 bases and J lost 9, with 18 bases in between. CDR3 DNA: TGTGCCAGCAGTTTATCACCCACAGGGAGATTGGCGCCCCAGCATTTT. Amino acids: CASSLSPTGRLAPQHF.

The CDR3 reads CASSVMNSPLHF. CDR3 DNA: TGTGCCAGCAGCGTAATGAATTCACCCCTCCACTTT. The chain recombines TRBV9 with TRBJ1-6; no clear D gene. The V and J ends lost 1 base and 7 bases respectively, with 3 bases between them. This CDR3 region has 12 residues. The V gene's germline CDR1 is SGDLS and CDR2 YYNGEE.

This chain connects TRBV5-1 to TRBJ1-1, with D hard to call. Germline V gene sequence: CDR1 SGHRS, CDR2 YFSETQ. The CDR3 spans 15 residues. Trimming stripped 0 bases from V and 1 base from J, with 10 bases between. Here the CDR3 DNA reads TGCGCCAGCAGCTTGGAAGGCAGGAGGAACACTGAAGCTTTCTTT. It translates to CASSLEGRRNTEAFF.

This sequence joins TRBV10-3 and TRBJ2-1; no reliable D call. The germline gives CDR1 ENHRY, CDR2 SYGVKD. The V gene lost 4 bases and the J gene lost 6 bases, with 16 bases spanning the gap. The CDR3 is 15 residues long. DNA of the CDR3: TGTGCCATCAGTGCCTCGGACGTCCGCGGCAATGAGCAGTTCTTC. Protein: CAISASDVRGNEQFF.

The chain is built from TRBV5-4 and TRBJ1-4, with TRBD1 matching over 8 bases. Germline CDR1 SGHNT, CDR2 YYREEE (reference sequence). There are 17 residues in the CDR3. Germline trimming cut 3 bases from V and 0 bases from J; bases unmatched to any gene: 7. The CDR3 protein is CASSSFQGAATNEKLFF. The CDR3, as DNA: TGTGCCAGCAGCTCCTTTCAGGGGGCCGCAACTAATGAAAAACTGTTTTTT.

This rearrangement joins TRBV27 to TRBJ2-4, with D tentatively TRBD1 or TRBD2 (6 bases each). Germline lookup yields CDR1 MNHEY and CDR2 SMNVEV (reference sequence). Between the trimmed V and J ends, which lost 6 bases and 0 bases, there was a span of 15 bases. This CDR3 is 16 amino acids long. CDR3 nucleotides: TGTGCCAGCAGCTCTTGGACAGCGGGAGCCAAAAACATTCAGTACTTC. This gives the protein CASSSWTAGAKNIQYF.